The 10 T cell receptor beta chains below come from one sample, sequenced in a study of blood T cell repertoires in COVID-19. Profiled with immunoSEQ multiplex PCR; TCRdb holds only in-frame clones, not every one. Of a few hundred thousand clones in the sample, about 85% were seen once. Sequenced input: PBMCs or T cells enriched from blood (not recorded which). Every receptor here comes from a woman aged 45-65 years who had been exposed to COVID-19.

This chain uses TRBV6-2 or TRBV6-3 with TRBJ1-1, with 9 bases fitting TRBD1. Per the germline V gene, CDR1 is MNHEY and CDR2 is SVGEGT. The V gene end was trimmed by 5 bases and the J gene end by 2 bases; junction bases not matched to a gene: 12. The CDR3 loop spans 17 amino acids. Here the CDR3 reads CASSQQQGARFNTEAFF. CDR3 DNA: TGTGCCAGCAGTCAACAACAGGGGGCGCGTTTCAACACTGAAGCTTTCTTT.

The chain is built from TRBV28 and TRBJ1-1; D is perhaps TRBD1 (5 bases). Germline CDR1 is MDHEN and CDR2 is SYDVKM. CDR3 length: 12 amino acids. The V end lost 8 bases, the J end lost 5 bases, and 12 bases lay between the germline ends. CDR3 protein: CASYRRDTEAFF. Written as DNA, the CDR3 is TGTGCCAGCTACAGGAGGGATACTGAAGCTTTCTTT.

The chain is built from TRBV5-4 and TRBJ2-1; a weak D match, TRBD1 (5 bases). There are 15 residues in the CDR3. Trimming left V 3 bases short and J 0 bases short, with 10 bases between. From germline, CDR1 is SGHNT and CDR2 YYREEE (reference sequence). In nucleotides, the CDR3 is TGTGCCAGCAGCTCCGACAGCAGCTCCTACAATGAGCAGTTCTTC. It encodes CASSSDSSSYNEQFF.

The chain combines TRBV7-2 with TRBJ2-3, with D unclear. With 3 bases removed from V and 0 bases from J, the gap between germline ends came to 10 bases. The CDR3 spans 15 residues. Germline CDR1 SGHTA, CDR2 FQGNSA. The DNA for the CDR3 is TGTGCCAGCAGCTTTGATGGGCTTAGCACAGATACGCAGTATTTT. This codes for CASSFDGLSTDTQYF.

V usage is TRBV18 and J usage is TRBJ2-1; D perhaps matches TRBD2 (5 bases). The CDR3 is 14 residues long. Between the trimmed V and J ends, which lost 3 bases and 5 bases, there was a span of 11 bases. CDR1 is KGHSH, CDR2 LQKENI, per germline. CDR3 coding DNA: TGTGCCAGCTCACCGGAGTCCGGGGACAATGAGCAGTTCTTC. Protein: CASSPESGDNEQFF.

This chain connects TRBV18 to TRBJ1-1, with a possible D match to TRBD1 (5 bases). V lost 3 bases and J 6 bases, leaving 11 bases between the germline ends. CDR3 length: 13 residues. CDR1 is KGHSH and CDR2 is LQKENI in the germline V gene. The CDR3 DNA follows: TGTGCCAGCTCACCTCAGGGATTAGCTGAAGCTTTCTTT. Translation gives CASSPQGLAEAFF.

V usage is TRBV29-1 and J usage is TRBJ2-7, with 8 bases fitting TRBD1. V gave up 4 bases and J gave up 0 bases; unmatched junction bases: 2. CDR1 and CDR2 from the germline V gene are SQVTM and ANQGSEA. This CDR3 comprises 13 residues. CDR3 loop: CSVGDRLSYEQYF. The CDR3 region has the DNA TGCAGCGTTGGGGACAGGCTCTCCTACGAGCAGTACTTC.

The chain is built from TRBV7-2 and TRBJ2-7; 7 bases agree with TRBD1. Germline trimming cut 5 bases from V and 3 bases from J; bases unmatched to any gene: 4. Germline V gene data show CDR1 as SGHTA and CDR2 as FQGNSA. The CDR3 consists of 13 residues. The CDR3 coding sequence is TGTGCCAGCAGCCCGGGACAGAGCTACGAGCAGTACTTC. Translated: CASSPGQSYEQYF.

The CDR3 DNA sequence: TGTGCCAGCAGTTTGTGGGGAACCGGGACAGGGGTCAATCAGCCCCAGCATTTT. Its translation: CASSLWGTGTGVNQPQHF. This chain connects TRBV28 to TRBJ1-5; the match to TRBD1 covers 10 bases. The V segment lost 3 bases and the J segment 3 bases; nucleotides outside the gene matches: 11. CDR1 MDHEN and CDR2 SYDVKM come from the germline V gene. The CDR3 is 18 residues long.

The chain links TRBV14 to TRBJ1-4; TRBD1 might be the D (6 bases). The CDR3 runs 16 residues. Germline V gene data show CDR1 as SGHDN and CDR2 as FVKESK. Trimming pared 3 bases from V and 6 bases from J, leaving 17 bases between. The chain's CDR3 is CASSHPGGGAYEKLFF. The CDR3 coding sequence is TGTGCCAGCAGCCACCCCGGCGGGGGGGCCTATGAAAAACTGTTTTTT.